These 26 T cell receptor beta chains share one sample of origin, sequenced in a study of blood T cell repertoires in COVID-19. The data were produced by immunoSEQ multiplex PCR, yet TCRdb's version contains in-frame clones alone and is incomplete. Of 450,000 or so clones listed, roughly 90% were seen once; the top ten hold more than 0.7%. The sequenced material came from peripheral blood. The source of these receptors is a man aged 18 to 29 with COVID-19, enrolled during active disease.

The CDR3 loop reads CAIPTGVSNEKLFF. CDR3 bases: TGTGCCATCCCTACGGGGGTCTCTAATGAAAAACTGTTTTTT. This chain connects TRBV7-9 to TRBJ1-4, with D possibly being TRBD1 (5 bases). V lost 10 bases and J 3 bases, leaving 15 bases between the germline ends. Germline V gene lookup returns CDR1 SEHNR and CDR2 FQNEAQ (reference sequence). The length of the CDR3 is 14 residues. The variable domain in full, completed from reference TRBV7-9 and TRBJ1-4, reads DTGVSQNPRHKITKRGQNVTFRCDPISEHNRLYWYRQTLGQGPEFLTYFQNEAQLEKSRLLSDRFSAERPKGSFSTLEIQRTEQGDSAMYLCAIPTGVSNEKLFFGSGTQLSVL.

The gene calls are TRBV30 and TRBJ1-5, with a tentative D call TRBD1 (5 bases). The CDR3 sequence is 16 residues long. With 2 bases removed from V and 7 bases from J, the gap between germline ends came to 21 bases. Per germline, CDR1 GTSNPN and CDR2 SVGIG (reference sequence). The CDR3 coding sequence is TGTGCCTGGAGTCCTCGGGACTTCACTGAAAGCCAGCCCCAGCATTTT. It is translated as CAWSPRDFTESQPQHF. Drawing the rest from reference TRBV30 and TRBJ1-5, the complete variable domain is SQTIHQWPATLVQPVGSPLSLECTVEGTSNPNLYWYRQAAGRGLQLLFYSVGIGQISSEVPQNLSASRPQDRQFILSSKKLLLSDSGFYLCAWSPRDFTESQPQHFGDGTRLSIL.

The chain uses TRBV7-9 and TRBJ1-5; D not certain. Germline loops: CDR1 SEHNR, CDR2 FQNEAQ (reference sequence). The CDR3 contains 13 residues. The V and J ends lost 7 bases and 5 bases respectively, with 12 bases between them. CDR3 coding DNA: TGTGCCAGCACCTCAGGCTGGGATCAGCCCCAGCATTTT. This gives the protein CASTSGWDQPQHF.

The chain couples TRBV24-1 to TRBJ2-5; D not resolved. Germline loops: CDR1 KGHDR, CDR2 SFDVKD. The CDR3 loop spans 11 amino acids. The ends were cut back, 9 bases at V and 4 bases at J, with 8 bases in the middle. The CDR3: CATSRGETQYF. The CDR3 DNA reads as TGTGCCACCTCCCGCGGAGAGACCCAGTACTTC.

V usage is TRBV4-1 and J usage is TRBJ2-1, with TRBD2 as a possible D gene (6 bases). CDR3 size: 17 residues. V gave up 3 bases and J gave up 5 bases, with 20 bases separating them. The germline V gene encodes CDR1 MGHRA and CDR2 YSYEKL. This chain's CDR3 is CASSHGPLTRGNNEQFF. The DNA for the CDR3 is TGCGCCAGCAGCCATGGGCCTCTAACTCGGGGGAACAATGAGCAGTTCTTC.

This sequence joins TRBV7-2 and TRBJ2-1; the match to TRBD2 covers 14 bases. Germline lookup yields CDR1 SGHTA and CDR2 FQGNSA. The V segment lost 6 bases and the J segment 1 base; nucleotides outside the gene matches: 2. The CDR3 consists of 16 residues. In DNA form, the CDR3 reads TGTGCCAGCAGTTGGACTAGCGGGGGGTCCTACAATGAGCAGTTCTTC. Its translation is CASSWTSGGSYNEQFF.

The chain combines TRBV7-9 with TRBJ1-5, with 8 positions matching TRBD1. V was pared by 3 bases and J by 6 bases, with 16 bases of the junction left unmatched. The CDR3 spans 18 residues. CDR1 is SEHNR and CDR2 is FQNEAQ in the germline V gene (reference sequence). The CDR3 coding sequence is TGTGCCAGCAGCTTCCAACAGGACTCAGGGGGCGCCCTTCAGCCCCAGCATTTT. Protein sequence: CASSFQQDSGGALQPQHF.

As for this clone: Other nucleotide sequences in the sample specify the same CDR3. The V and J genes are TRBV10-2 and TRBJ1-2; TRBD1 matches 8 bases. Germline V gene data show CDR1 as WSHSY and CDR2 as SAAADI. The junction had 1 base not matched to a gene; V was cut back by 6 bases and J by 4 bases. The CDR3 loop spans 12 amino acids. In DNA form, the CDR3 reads TGCGCCAGCAGGGGGACAGGCTATGGCTACACCTTC. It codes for CASRGTGYGYTF.

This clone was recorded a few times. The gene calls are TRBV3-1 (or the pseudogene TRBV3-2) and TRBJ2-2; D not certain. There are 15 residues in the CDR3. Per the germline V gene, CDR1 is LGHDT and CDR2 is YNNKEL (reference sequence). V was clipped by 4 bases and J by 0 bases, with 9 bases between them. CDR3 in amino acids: CASSRNTANTGELFF. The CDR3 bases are TGTGCCAGCAGCCGTAACACCGCGAACACCGGGGAGCTGTTTTTT.

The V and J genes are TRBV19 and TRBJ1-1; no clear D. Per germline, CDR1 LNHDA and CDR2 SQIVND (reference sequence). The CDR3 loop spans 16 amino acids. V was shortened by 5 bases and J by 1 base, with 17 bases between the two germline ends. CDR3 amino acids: CASSYTESLANTEAFF. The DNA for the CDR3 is TGTGCCAGTAGTTACACAGAATCCTTGGCGAACACTGAAGCTTTCTTT. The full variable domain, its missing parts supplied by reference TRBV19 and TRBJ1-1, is DGGITQSPKYLFRKEGQNVTLSCEQNLNHDAMYWYRQDPGQGLRLIYYSQIVNDFQKGDIAEGYSVSREKKESFPLTVTSAQKNPTAFYLCASSYTESLANTEAFFGQGTRLTVV.

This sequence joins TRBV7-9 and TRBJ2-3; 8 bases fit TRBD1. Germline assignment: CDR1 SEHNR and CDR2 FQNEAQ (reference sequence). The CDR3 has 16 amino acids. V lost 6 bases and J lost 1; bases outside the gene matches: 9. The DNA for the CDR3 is TGTGCCAGCAGTAACCAGGACAGGGCAGGCACAGATACGCAGTATTTT. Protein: CASSNQDRAGTDTQYF.

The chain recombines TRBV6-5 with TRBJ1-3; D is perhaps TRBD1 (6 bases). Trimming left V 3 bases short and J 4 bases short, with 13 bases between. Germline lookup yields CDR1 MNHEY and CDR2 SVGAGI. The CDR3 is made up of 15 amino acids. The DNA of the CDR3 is TGTGCCAGCAGTTATTCCAGGGGTGGGGGAAACACCATATATTTT. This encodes CASSYSRGGGNTIYF.

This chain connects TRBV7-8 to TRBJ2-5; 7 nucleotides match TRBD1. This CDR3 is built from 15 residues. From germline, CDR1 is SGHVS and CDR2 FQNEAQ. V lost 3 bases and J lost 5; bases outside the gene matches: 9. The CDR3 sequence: CASSFRGGRGETQYF. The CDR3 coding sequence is TGTGCCAGCAGCTTTCGAGGGGGCAGGGGGGAGACCCAGTACTTC. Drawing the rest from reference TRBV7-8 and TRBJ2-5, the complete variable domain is GAGVSQSPRYKVAKRGQDVALRCDPISGHVSLFWYQQALGQGPEFLTYFQNEAQLDKSGLPSDRFFAERPEGSVSTLKIQRTQQEDSAVYLCASSFRGGRGETQYFGPGTRLLVL.

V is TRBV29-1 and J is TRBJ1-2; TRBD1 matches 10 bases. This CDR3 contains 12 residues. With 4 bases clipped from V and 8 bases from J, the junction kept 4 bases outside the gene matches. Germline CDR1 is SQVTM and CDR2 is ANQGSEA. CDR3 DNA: TGCAGCGTTGGACAGGGGGCAAGAGGCTACACCTTC. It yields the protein CSVGQGARGYTF.

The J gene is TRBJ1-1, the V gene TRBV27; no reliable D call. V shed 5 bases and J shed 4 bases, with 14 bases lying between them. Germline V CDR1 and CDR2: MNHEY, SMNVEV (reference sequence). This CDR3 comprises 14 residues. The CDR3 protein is CASSPIINFTEAFF. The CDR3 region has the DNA TGTGCCAGCAGTCCTATTATTAATTTCACTGAAGCTTTCTTT.

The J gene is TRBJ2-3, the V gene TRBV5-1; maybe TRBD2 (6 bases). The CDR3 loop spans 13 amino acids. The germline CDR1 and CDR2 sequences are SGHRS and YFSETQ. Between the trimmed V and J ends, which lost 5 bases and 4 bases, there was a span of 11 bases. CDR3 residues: CASSFAGPDTQYF. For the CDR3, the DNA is TGCGCCAGCAGTTTCGCGGGGCCAGATACGCAGTATTTT.

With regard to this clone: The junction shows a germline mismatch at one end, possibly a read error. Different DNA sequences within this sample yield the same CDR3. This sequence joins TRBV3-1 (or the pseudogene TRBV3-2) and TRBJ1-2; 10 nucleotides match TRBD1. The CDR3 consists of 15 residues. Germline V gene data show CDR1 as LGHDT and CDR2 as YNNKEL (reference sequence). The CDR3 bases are TGTGCCAGTAGCCGAACGGGACAGGGGAACTATGGCTACACCTTC. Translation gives CASSRTGQGNYGYTF.

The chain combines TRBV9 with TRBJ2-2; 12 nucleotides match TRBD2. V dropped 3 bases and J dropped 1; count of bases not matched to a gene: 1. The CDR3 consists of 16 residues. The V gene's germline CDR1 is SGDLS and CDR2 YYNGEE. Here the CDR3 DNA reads TGTGCCAGCAGCGGGGGACTAGCGGGGAACACCGGGGAGCTGTTTTTT. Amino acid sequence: CASSGGLAGNTGELFF.

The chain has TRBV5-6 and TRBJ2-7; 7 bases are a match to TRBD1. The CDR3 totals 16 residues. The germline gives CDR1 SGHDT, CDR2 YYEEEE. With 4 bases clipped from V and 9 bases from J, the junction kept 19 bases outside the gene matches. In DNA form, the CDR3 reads TGTGCCAGCAGCACAGGACAGGTCGCCTCTACGGTAAGGCAGTACTTC. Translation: CASSTGQVASTVRQYF. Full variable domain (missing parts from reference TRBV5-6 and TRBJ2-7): DAGVTQSPTHLIKTRGQQVTLRCSPKSGHDTVSWYQQALGQGPQFIFQYYEEEERQRGNFPDRFSGHQFPNYSSELNVNALLLGDSALYLCASSTGQVASTVRQYFGPGTRLTVT.

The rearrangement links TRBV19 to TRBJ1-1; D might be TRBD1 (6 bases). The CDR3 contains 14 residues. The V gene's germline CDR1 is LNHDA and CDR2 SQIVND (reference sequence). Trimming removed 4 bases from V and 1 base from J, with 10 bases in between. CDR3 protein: CASSNEGGNTEAFF. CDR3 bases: TGTGCCAGTAGTAACGAAGGGGGGAACACTGAAGCTTTCTTT.

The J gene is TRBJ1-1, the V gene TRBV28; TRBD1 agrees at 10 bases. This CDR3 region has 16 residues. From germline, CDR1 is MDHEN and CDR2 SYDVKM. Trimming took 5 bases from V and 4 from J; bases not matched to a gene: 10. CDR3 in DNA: TGTGCCAGCAGTGAATCTGACAGGGGGCCGGTCACTGAAGCTTTCTTT. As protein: CASSESDRGPVTEAFF.

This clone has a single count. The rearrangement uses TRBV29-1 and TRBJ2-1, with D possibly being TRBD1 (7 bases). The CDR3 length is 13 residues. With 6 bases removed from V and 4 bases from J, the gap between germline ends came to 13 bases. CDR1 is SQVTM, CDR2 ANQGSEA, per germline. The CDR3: CSVRGAGYNEQFF. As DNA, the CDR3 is TGCAGCGTCAGGGGGGCAGGGTACAATGAGCAGTTCTTC.

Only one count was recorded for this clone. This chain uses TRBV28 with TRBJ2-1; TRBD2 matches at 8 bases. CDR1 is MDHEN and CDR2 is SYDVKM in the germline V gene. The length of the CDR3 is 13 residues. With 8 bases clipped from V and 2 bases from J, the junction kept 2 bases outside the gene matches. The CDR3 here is CASGTSTYNEQFF. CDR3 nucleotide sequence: TGTGCCAGCGGGACTAGTACCTACAATGAGCAGTTCTTC.

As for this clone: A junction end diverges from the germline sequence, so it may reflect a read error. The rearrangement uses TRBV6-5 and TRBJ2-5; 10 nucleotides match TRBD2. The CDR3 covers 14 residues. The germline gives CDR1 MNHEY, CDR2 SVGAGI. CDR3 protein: CASSDSGLAETQYF. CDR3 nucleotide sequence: TGTGCCAGCAGTGACTCGGGACTAGCGGAGACCCAGTACTTC.

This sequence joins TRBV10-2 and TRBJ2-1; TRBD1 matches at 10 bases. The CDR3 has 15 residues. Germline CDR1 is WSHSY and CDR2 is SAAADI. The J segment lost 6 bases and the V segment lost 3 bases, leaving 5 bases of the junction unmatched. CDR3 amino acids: CASSERTGGVNEQFF. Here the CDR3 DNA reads TGCGCCAGCAGTGAAAGGACAGGGGGGGTCAATGAGCAGTTCTTC.

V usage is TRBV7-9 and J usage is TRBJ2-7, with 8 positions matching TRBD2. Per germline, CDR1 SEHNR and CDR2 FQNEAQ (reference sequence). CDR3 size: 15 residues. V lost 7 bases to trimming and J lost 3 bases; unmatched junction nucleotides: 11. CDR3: CASTQLLAADYEQYF. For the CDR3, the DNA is TGTGCCAGCACCCAGCTACTAGCGGCAGACTACGAGCAGTACTTC. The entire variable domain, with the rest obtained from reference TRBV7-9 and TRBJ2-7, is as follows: DTGVSQNPRHKITKRGQNVTFRCDPISEHNRLYWYRQTLGQGPEFLTYFQNEAQLEKSRLLSDRFSAERPKGSFSTLEIQRTEQGDSAMYLCASTQLLAADYEQYFGPGTRLTVT.